The clone carrying this T cell receptor (beta chain) occurred a few times. The antigen is unknown. Compared with germline, one end of the junction differs, possibly owing to a read error. This specimen belongs to a study of early T cells in non-severe SARS-CoV-2 infection. Study summary: Unpaired chains resulted from sequencing bulk RNA of unsorted whole blood. Broader study findings: VDJdb matching, biased toward anti-spike CD8 responses, missed private and CD4 specificities.

In the library, individual cDNA molecules carried attached unique molecular identifiers. MiXCR, applied by TCRdb to the 5' RACE reads, yields one record per CDR3 protein. The top ten clones hold 3% of a sample with roughly 80,000 distinct CDR3 sequences, over 11% of them seen once. This CDR3 has 13 residues. Germline CDR1 and CDR2: SSHAT and FNYEAQ (reference sequence). The sequenced sample was whole blood. V gene TRBV7-7 combines with J gene TRBJ2-5; D is unclear. This clonotype was sampled from an adult who was a healthcare worker with PCR-confirmed SARS-CoV-2 infection or an uninfected control (not recorded which). The CDR3 loop reads CASSSSGQETQYF. The CDR3 DNA follows: TGTGCTAGCAGCTCGAGTGGCCAAGAGACCCAGTACTTC. The whole variable domain, remainder taken from reference TRBV7-7 and TRBJ2-5, is GAGVSQSPRYKVTKRGQDVTLRCDPISSHATLYWYQQALGQGPEFLTYFNYEAQPDKSGLPSDRFSAERPEGSISTLTIQRTEQRDSAMYRCASSSSGQETQYFGPGTRLLVL.